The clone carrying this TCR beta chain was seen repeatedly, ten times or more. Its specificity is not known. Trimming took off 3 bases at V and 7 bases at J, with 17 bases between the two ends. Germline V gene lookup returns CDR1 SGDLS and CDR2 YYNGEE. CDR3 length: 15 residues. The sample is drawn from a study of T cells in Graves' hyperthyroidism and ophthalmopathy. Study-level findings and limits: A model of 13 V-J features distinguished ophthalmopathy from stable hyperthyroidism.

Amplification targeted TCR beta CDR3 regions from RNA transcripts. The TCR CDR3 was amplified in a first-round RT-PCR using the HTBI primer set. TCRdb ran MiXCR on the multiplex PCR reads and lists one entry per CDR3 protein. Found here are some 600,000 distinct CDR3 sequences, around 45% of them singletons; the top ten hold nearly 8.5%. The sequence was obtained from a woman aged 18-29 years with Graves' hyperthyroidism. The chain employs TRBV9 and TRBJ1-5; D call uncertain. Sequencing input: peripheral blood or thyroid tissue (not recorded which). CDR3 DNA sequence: TGTGCCAGCAGCGCGCAGGACGGTCCTGGCCAGCCCCAGCATTTT. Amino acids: CASSAQDGPGQPQHF.